This is a list of T cell receptor beta chains from one sample in a study of T-cell memory formation after mild COVID-19. TCRdb re-derived calls from the 5' RACE reads in MiXCR, one entry per CDR3 protein. Of 280,000 or so distinct CDR3 sequences in the sample, 8.2% were seen once. The sequencing sample was made of PBMCs or a T cell subset sorted from them (not recorded which). The receptor source for this set is a man younger than 30 who had mild COVID-19 (a few samples of this study predate the infection). Cell type and time point are not known. CDR3s leave out the opening cysteine and the closing phenylalanine or tryptophan.

v_gene: TRBV7-8
j_gene: TRBJ2-4
CDR3aa: ASSFFLDRADDIQY

v_gene: TRBV18
j_gene: TRBJ2-5
CDR3aa: ASSPRAPQGETQY

v_gene: TRBV15
j_gene: TRBJ1-5
CDR3aa: ATSRQSNQPQH

v_gene: TRBV4-1
j_gene: TRBJ1-5
CDR3aa: ASSPRAVSNQPQH

v_gene: TRBV5-1
j_gene: TRBJ1-2
CDR3aa: ASSSEGLGFDGYT

v_gene: TRBV9
j_gene: TRBJ2-5
CDR3aa: ASSVSGGARETQY

v_gene: TRBV4-2
j_gene: TRBJ2-5
CDR3aa: ASSQDPQYLQETQY

v_gene: TRBV24-1
j_gene: TRBJ2-3
CDR3aa: ATEMGDTQY

v_gene: TRBV18
j_gene: TRBJ1-2
CDR3aa: ASSHSDYGYT

v_gene: TRBV19
j_gene: TRBJ1-5
CDR3aa: ASSPVVGEPQH

v_gene: TRBV29-1
j_gene: TRBJ1-2
CDR3aa: SVEDAEEGYT